This entry describes one T cell receptor (beta chain). This sample stems from a study of blood T cell repertoires in COVID-19. Whole-study context: The United States, Italy and Spain were the sources of the acute and convalescent COVID-19 samples. Nucleic acid was either cDNA or gDNA, and it came from T cells, B-cell-depleted T cells, or PBMCs.

Authors' methods: Estimated nucleated cell counts came from reference gene primer amplification. Sequencing used immunoSEQ multiplex PCR; TCRdb keeps in-frame clones, though not all of them. The V and J calls and clone size were taken over from that table, and D and trimming were inferred from the DNA. The sample includes about 220,000 clones, approximately 77% of them seen just once. This CDR3 contains 14 residues. Germline CDR1 is SGHNT and CDR2 is YYREEE (reference sequence). Trimming took 4 bases from V and 2 from J; bases not matched to a gene: 5. Input material: peripheral blood. The chain links TRBV5-4 to TRBJ2-5; 7 bases agree with TRBD2. The receptor was isolated from a woman of 80 years or more with acute or convalescent COVID-19. CDR3 residues: CASSLAVLQETQYF. As DNA, the CDR3 is TGTGCCAGCAGCCTAGCGGTACTACAAGAGACCCAGTACTTC.